Each of the 23 T cell receptor beta chains below was sequenced from the same sample in a study of low-dose radiotherapy and immunotherapy resistance in tumors. The time point here: after trial treatment. Noted treatment: LDRT plus nivolumab, ipilimumab, low-dose cyclophosphamide and aspirin (RACIN trial). First-strand cDNA relied on TRAV- and TRBV-specific primers spanning alpha and beta chains. The PCR that amplified TCRs ran for around 21 cycles, relying on a constant-region primer and a V-primer adapter. TCRdb recomputed calls from the reads with MiXCR, one row per CDR3 protein. The top ten hold about 8.3% of the sample, which has 30,000 to 40,000 distinct CDR3 sequences, around 20% seen once. The material was PBMCs, obtained after low-dose radiotherapy plus immunotherapy. The receptor source for this set is a female donor with ovarian cancer.

At least ten counts were recorded for this clonotype. The chain recombines TRBV6-2 or TRBV6-3 with TRBJ2-2; 7 bases are shared with TRBD1. The CDR3 spans 13 residues. J was trimmed by 11 bases and V by 2 bases; bases with no gene match: 5. Germline CDR1 MNHEY, CDR2 SVGEGT. The CDR3, as DNA: TGTGCCAGCAGTTACGACAACAGGGGAGAGCTGTTTTTT. Residues: CASSYDNRGELFF.

This clonotype was detected ten times or more. The chain is built from TRBV3-1 and TRBJ2-7, with TRBD2 matching 8 bases. Germline CDR1 LGHDT, CDR2 YNNKEL (reference sequence). V shed 2 bases, J shed 2 bases, and the junction held 8 bases outside the gene matches. The CDR3 is made up of 16 amino acids. The CDR3 here is CASSQRSTSAAYEQYF. The CDR3 DNA reads as TGTGCCAGCAGCCAACGGTCGACTAGCGCAGCCTACGAGCAGTACTTC.

This clonotype has at least ten counts. The chain links TRBV6-5 to TRBJ2-1, with TRBD2 as a possible D gene (5 bases). V lost 0 bases and J 9 bases, leaving 9 bases between the germline ends. CDR1 is MNHEY, CDR2 SVGAGI, per germline. This CDR3 has 13 amino acids. The CDR3 here is CASSYSTIREQFF. The CDR3 region has the DNA TGTGCCAGCAGTTACTCGACTATTCGTGAGCAGTTCTTC.

This clonotype is a singleton in its sample. The chain uses TRBV9 and TRBJ2-5; TRBD2 matches 10 bases. Germline loops: CDR1 SGDLS, CDR2 YYNGEE. Germline trimming cut 2 bases from V and 4 bases from J; bases unmatched to any gene: 5. The CDR3 covers 15 residues. CDR3 region: CASSVASGRGETQYF. The CDR3 DNA follows: TGTGCCAGCAGCGTCGCTAGCGGGAGAGGAGAGACCCAGTACTTC. The complete variable domain, with remaining parts taken from reference TRBV9 and TRBJ2-5, reads DSGVTQTPKHLITATGQRVTLRCSPRSGDLSVYWYQQSLDQGLQFLIQYYNGEERAKGNILERFSAQQFPDLHSELNLSSLELGDSALYFCASSVASGRGETQYFGPGTRLLVL.

This clonotype was seen at least ten times. V and J are TRBV20-1 and TRBJ2-5, with D possibly matching TRBD1 (5 bases). Trimming shortened V by 6 bases and J by 5 bases, and 13 bases separated the two germline ends. There are 12 residues in the CDR3. Per germline, CDR1 DFQATT and CDR2 SNEGSKA (reference sequence). This chain's CDR3 is CSAPGRVETQYF. The CDR3, as DNA: TGCAGTGCCCCAGGCAGGGTGGAGACCCAGTACTTC.

This clonotype was recorded once. A far larger clone is a single base away, which makes a read error likely. The chain joins TRBV4-2 to TRBJ2-1; perhaps TRBD1 as D (5 bases). The germline gives CDR1 LGHNA, CDR2 YNFKEQ. This CDR3 region has 15 residues. The V end was cut by 11 bases, the J end by 4 bases, with 21 bases between. The CDR3 here is CAWSPDTGRYNEQFF. The CDR3 DNA follows: TGTGCCTGGAGTCCGGACACGGGCCGTTACAATGAGCAGTTCTTC.

This clonotype was seen repeatedly, ten times or more. The chain is built from TRBV5-1 and TRBJ2-7, with D tentatively TRBD1 (6 bases). CDR1 SGHRS and CDR2 YFSETQ come from the germline V gene. The V end lost 2 bases, the J end lost 5 bases, and 8 bases lay between the germline ends. The CDR3 sequence is 12 residues long. CDR3 region: CASSLQGDEQYF. The CDR3 bases are TGCGCCAGCAGCTTACAGGGTGACGAGCAGTACTTC.

There are many counts of this clonotype. V and J are TRBV15 and TRBJ2-7; D unresolved. CDR1 and CDR2 (germline): LNHNV, YYDKDF (reference sequence). V was clipped by 0 bases and J by 3 bases, with 12 bases between them. This CDR3 is built from 15 residues. The CDR3 here is CATSREGSAHYEQYF. The DNA for the CDR3 is TGTGCCACCAGCAGAGAAGGCTCAGCCCACTACGAGCAGTACTTC.

This clonotype was found many times. The rearrangement uses TRBV6-2 or TRBV6-3 and TRBJ2-2; 7 nucleotides match TRBD1. The CDR3 spans 17 residues. CDR1 is MNHEY and CDR2 is SVGEGT in the germline V gene. With 5 bases clipped from V and 2 bases from J, the junction kept 11 bases outside the gene matches. The CDR3 nucleotides read TGTGCCAGCAGTGAGAAGGTTAGGACAGGAAACACCGGGGAGCTGTTTTTT. It yields the protein CASSEKVRTGNTGELFF.

A note on this clonotype: It differs at one base from a far larger clone, so likely a read error. The chain uses TRBV5-1 and TRBJ2-1, with 10 positions matching TRBD1. Germline V gives CDR1 SGHRS, CDR2 YFSETQ. Losses at the gene ends were 4 bases for V and 10 bases for J; bases not matched to a gene: 11. This CDR3 is built from 15 residues. The CDR3 DNA reads as TGCGCCAGCAGCCCCTGGGGACAGGGGACCTACGAGCAGTTCTTC. Amino acid sequence: CASSPWGQGTYEQFF. Full variable domain (missing parts from reference TRBV5-1 and TRBJ2-1): KAGVTQTPRYLIKTRGQQVTLSCSPISGHRSVSWYQQTPGQGLQFLFEYFSETQRNKGNFPGRFSGRQFSNSRSEMNVSTLELGDSALYLCASSPWGQGTYEQFFGPGTRLTVL.

This clonotype was detected many times. This chain uses TRBV28 with TRBJ2-7; 7 nucleotides line up with TRBD2. Germline CDR1 is MDHEN and CDR2 is SYDVKM. The CDR3 spans 19 residues. J lost 0 bases, V lost 2 bases, and 16 bases had no gene match. The chain's CDR3 is CASSLGGAGVLPSSYEQYF. CDR3 nucleotides: TGTGCCAGCAGTTTAGGAGGGGCGGGAGTTCTCCCGAGCTCCTACGAGCAGTACTTC. Full variable domain (remainder filled in from reference TRBV28 and TRBJ2-7): DVKVTQSSRYLVKRTGEKVFLECVQDMDHENMFWYRQDPGLGLRLIYFSYDVKMKEKGDIPEGYSVSREKKERFSLILESASTNQTSMYLCASSLGGAGVLPSSYEQYFGPGTRLTVT.

Comment on this clonotype: A far larger clone is a single base away, which makes a read error likely. The gene calls are TRBV5-8 and TRBJ2-1, with 8 bases that match TRBD1. The germline CDR1 and CDR2 sequences are SGHTS and YDEGEE. This CDR3 spans 16 amino acids. Trimming at V came to 6 bases and at J to 0 bases, leaving 8 bases not matched to a gene. DNA of the CDR3: TGTGCCAGCACAGGGGGCACGTCCGGCTCCTACAATGAGCAGTTCTTC. Protein product: CASTGGTSGSYNEQFF.

This clonotype has ten or more counts. The CDR3 loop is CASRRDTLGTIYF. The CDR3 DNA is TGTGCCAGTCGCCGGGACACTCTGGGCACCATATATTTT. The chain recombines TRBV28 with TRBJ1-3; D perhaps matches TRBD1 (6 bases). The CDR3 covers 13 residues. Trimming cost V 9 bases and J 9 bases, with 18 bases left between them. Germline assignment: CDR1 MDHEN and CDR2 SYDVKM.

This clonotype was seen only a few times. The chain carries TRBV5-1 and TRBJ1-1; weak D call: TRBD1 (6 bases). The CDR3 contains 16 residues. V was shortened by 2 bases and J by 0 bases, with 14 bases between the two germline ends. Germline lookup yields CDR1 SGHRS and CDR2 YFSETQ. CDR3 amino acids: CASSLKQGLMNTEAFF. The CDR3 DNA is TGCGCCAGCAGCTTAAAACAGGGCCTTATGAACACTGAAGCTTTCTTT.

Ten or more counts support this clonotype. The rearrangement joins TRBV3-1 to TRBJ2-1, with D perhaps being TRBD1 or TRBD2 (6 bases each). The V end was cut by 0 bases, the J end by 10 bases, with 13 bases between. The germline V gene encodes CDR1 LGHDT and CDR2 YNNKEL (reference sequence). This CDR3 is built from 14 residues. The CDR3 protein is CASSQDRGPGEQFF. Written as DNA, the CDR3 is TGTGCCAGCAGCCAAGATCGGGGGCCTGGGGAGCAGTTCTTC.

Within the sample, this clonotype is medium-sized. J is TRBJ2-7 and V is TRBV5-4; D is uncertain. Trimming took off 3 bases at V and 3 bases at J, with 10 bases between the two ends. Looked up from germline, CDR1 is SGHNT and CDR2 is YYREEE (reference sequence). This CDR3 is 13 amino acids long. CDR3 sequence reads: CASSYGPNYEQYF. Here the CDR3 DNA reads TGTGCCAGCAGCTACGGACCTAACTACGAGCAGTACTTC.

This clonotype showed up many times. The V call is TRBV5-6, the J call TRBJ1-4; a weak D match, TRBD1 (5 bases). Trimming removed 3 bases from V and 3 bases from J, with 15 bases in between. CDR3 length equals 16 residues. Germline lookup yields CDR1 SGHDT and CDR2 YYEEEE. The CDR3 DNA is TGTGCCAGCAGCTACGCCCTAGGCAGGGCTAATGAAAAACTGTTTTTT. Translating it yields CASSYALGRANEKLFF.

This clonotype was picked up many times. J is TRBJ2-3 and V is TRBV6-4; D gene uncertain. V was pared by 6 bases and J by 2 bases, with 9 bases between. Per germline, CDR1 MRHNA and CDR2 SNTAGT. This CDR3 is 13 amino acids long. The CDR3 region is CASSPASTDTQYF. CDR3 in DNA: TGTGCCAGCAGCCCGGCCTCCACAGATACGCAGTATTTT.

This clonotype was counted between two and nine times. This chain links TRBV4-3 with TRBJ1-4, with 8 bases matching TRBD1. Germline CDR1 reads LGHNA; CDR2 reads YSLEER. V shed 3 bases and J 8 bases; nucleotides not matched to a gene: 14. The CDR3 spans 17 residues. CDR3 in amino acids: CASSQQGATGRGEKLFF. The CDR3 DNA follows: TGCGCCAGCAGCCAGCAGGGGGCCACGGGGAGAGGGGAAAAACTGTTTTTT.

This clonotype was seen only once. The chain has TRBV12-3 or TRBV12-4 and TRBJ2-1; TRBD2 agrees at 9 bases. The V and J ends lost 7 bases and 8 bases, in that order; junction bases with no gene match: 6. The CDR3 covers 13 residues. The CDR3 region is CASMRGGLHEQFF. DNA for the CDR3: TGTGCCAGCATGCGGGGGGGCCTTCATGAGCAGTTCTTC.

J is TRBJ2-6 and V is TRBV19; D is uncertain. Germline-derived CDR1 and CDR2 are LNHDA and SQIVND (reference sequence). Trimming took 7 bases from V and 0 from J, leaving 10 bases between them. The CDR3 extends over 15 amino acids. CDR3 DNA: TGTGCCAGTACCTTTGTCCGCTCTGGGGCCAACGTCCTGACTTTC. This encodes CASTFVRSGANVLTF. The full variable domain, rest sourced from reference TRBV19 and TRBJ2-6, is DGGITQSPKYLFRKEGQNVTLSCEQNLNHDAMYWYRQDPGQGLRLIYYSQIVNDFQKGDIAEGYSVSREKKESFPLTVTSAQKNPTAFYLCASTFVRSGANVLTFGAGSRLTVL.

On this clonotype itself: A much larger clone is a single base away; this may be a read error. This chain connects TRBV30 to TRBJ1-2; D is perhaps TRBD1 (6 bases). Trimming cost V 3 bases and J 6 bases, with 23 bases left between them. The CDR3 totals 16 residues. Germline V gene data show CDR1 as GTSNPN and CDR2 as SVGIG (reference sequence). Here the CDR3 reads CAWSLSLGPRGNGYTF. The CDR3 region has the DNA TGTGCCTGGAGCCTTTCATTGGGGCCGAGGGGGAATGGCTACACCTTC. The full variable domain, rest sourced from reference TRBV30 and TRBJ1-2, is SQTIHQWPATLVQPVGSPLSLECTVEGTSNPNLYWYRQAAGRGLQLLFYSVGIGQISSEVPQNLSASRPQDRQFILSSKKLLLSDSGFYLCAWSLSLGPRGNGYTFGSGTRLTVV.

The sample holds many counts of this clonotype. The chain combines TRBV28 with TRBJ1-5; weak D call: TRBD1 (5 bases). Germline-derived CDR1 and CDR2 are MDHEN and SYDVKM. V shed 3 bases and J shed 7 bases, with 19 bases lying between them. The CDR3 runs to 16 residues. The chain's CDR3 is CASSFYSAGSTQPQHF. The CDR3 DNA is TGTGCCAGCAGTTTTTATTCGGCAGGGTCAACACAGCCCCAGCATTTT.